This TCR beta chain was profiled in a study of blood T cell repertoires in COVID-19. This table comes from immunoSEQ multiplex PCR, and its TCRdb copy is limited to in-frame clones, with some not included. The table lists fewer than 250,000 clones, less than 85% of them singletons, with approximately 1.8% in the top ten. Sequencing was carried out using PBMCs or T cells enriched from blood (not recorded which). The sequence came from a man in his sixties who had recovered from COVID-19.

CDR3 region: CASSQIGPGTGGANEKLFF. In DNA form, the CDR3 reads TGTGCCAGCTCTCAAATCGGACCCGGGACAGGGGGGGCTAATGAAAAACTGTTTTTT. The chain carries TRBV18 and TRBJ1-4; 11 bases line up with TRBD1. Germline V gene sequence: CDR1 KGHSH, CDR2 LQKENI. V gave up 6 bases and J gave up 3 bases; unmatched junction bases: 15. This CDR3 is built from 19 residues.